These 3 T cell receptor beta chains originate from one sample sequenced in a study of blood T cell repertoires in COVID-19. Only in-frame clones appear in the TCRdb table, and some are missing; sequencing was by immunoSEQ multiplex PCR. The table lists a few hundred thousand clones, around 83% of them singletons. What was sequenced was PBMCs or T cells enriched from blood (not recorded which). These receptors were collected from a man aged 35 to 55 who had been exposed to COVID-19.

The chain has TRBV5-1 and TRBJ1-1; D gene unclear. The CDR3 extends over 15 amino acids. The germline V gene encodes CDR1 SGHRS and CDR2 YFSETQ. Trimming removed 0 bases from V and 0 bases from J, with 9 bases in between. This CDR3 is CASSLEPRMNTEAFF. DNA of the CDR3: TGCGCCAGCAGCTTGGAACCCAGGATGAACACTGAAGCTTTCTTT.

This clone has only one observation. CDR3 loop: CASNKGAGEQFF. For the CDR3, the DNA is TGTGCCAGCAACAAGGGGGCCGGTGAGCAGTTCTTC. The rearrangement uses TRBV6-5 and TRBJ2-1, with TRBD1 matching over 7 bases. The CDR3 loop spans 12 amino acids. With V trimmed by 7 bases and J by 9 bases, 6 bases remained unmatched. The germline V gene has CDR1 MNHEY and CDR2 SVGAGI.

The chain uses TRBV7-3 and TRBJ2-1; 7 positions match TRBD2. CDR3 length: 13 residues. The V and J ends lost 8 bases and 4 bases, in that order; junction bases with no gene match: 5. Germline V gene sequence: CDR1 SGHTA, CDR2 FQGTGA. CDR3 amino acids: CASGREPYNEQFF. CDR3 DNA sequence: TGTGCCAGCGGGAGGGAACCATACAATGAGCAGTTCTTC.